The 22 T cell receptor beta chains in this list originate from one sample, sequenced in a study of graft-versus-host responses after intestinal transplantation. Repertoires were generated with immunoSEQ multiplex PCR, while TCRdb's copy carries only in-frame clones and drops some. The sample yields approximately 93,000 clones, 85% to 95% seen once. These TCRs are of unknown antigen specificity. The specimen was unstimulated CD8+ T cells sorted from spleen or lymph node cells, collected before transplant. These TCRs come from a human donor who was the organ donor for an intestinal transplant.

CDR3 amino acids: CASSRSGGSYNEQFF. The CDR3 region has the DNA TGTGCCAGCAGCCGTAGCGGGGGCTCCTACAATGAGCAGTTCTTC. The chain couples TRBV7-9 to TRBJ2-1, with 9 bases aligning to TRBD2. CDR1 SEHNR and CDR2 FQNEAQ come from the germline V gene (reference sequence). The J segment lost 0 bases and the V segment lost 5 bases, leaving 2 bases of the junction unmatched. The CDR3 length is 15 residues. Full variable domain (outside the CDR3, taken from reference TRBV7-9 and TRBJ2-1): DTGVSQNPRHKITKRGQNVTFRCDPISEHNRLYWYRQTLGQGPEFLTYFQNEAQLEKSRLLSDRFSAERPKGSFSTLEIQRTEQGDSAMYLCASSRSGGSYNEQFFGPGTRLTVL.

DNA of the CDR3: TGTGCCAGCAGTGAGCTAGCGGGGGGGACCTACGAGCAGTACTTC. Translated: CASSELAGGTYEQYF. V is TRBV6-1 and J is TRBJ2-7, with TRBD2 identical over 12 bases. Germline V CDR1 and CDR2: MNHNS, SASEGT. After removal of 3 bases from V and 2 bases from J, the junction contained 2 bases not matched to a gene. This CDR3 contains 15 residues.

The chain links TRBV14 to TRBJ1-1; a possible D gene is TRBD1 (6 bases). Per the germline V gene, CDR1 is SGHDN and CDR2 is FVKESK. The CDR3 runs 15 residues. Trimming took off 5 bases at V and 2 bases at J, with 15 bases between the two ends. The CDR3 DNA is TGTGCCAGCAGCGCAGGGGATGGAGGAAACACTGAAGCTTTCTTT. Its translation is CASSAGDGGNTEAFF.

V gene TRBV27 combines with J gene TRBJ1-5; D call uncertain. CDR3 length: 13 amino acids. The V end was cut by 6 bases, the J end by 3 bases, with 9 bases between. The germline CDR1 and CDR2 sequences are MNHEY and SMNVEV (reference sequence). The CDR3 sequence is CASSLRANQPQHF. The CDR3 nucleotides read TGTGCCAGCAGCCTGCGGGCCAATCAGCCCCAGCATTTT.

The V gene is TRBV4-1, the J gene TRBJ1-1, with D unclear. The germline gives CDR1 MGHRA, CDR2 YSYEKL. The CDR3 is 12 amino acids. Trimming left V 3 bases short and J 11 bases short, with 13 bases between. The CDR3 sequence: CASSHTGLRAFF. The DNA for the CDR3 is TGCGCCAGCAGCCACACCGGCTTGCGGGCTTTCTTT.

This sequence joins TRBV27 and TRBJ2-5, with TRBD2 matching over 8 bases. The trim removed 3 bases at V and 3 bases at J, leaving 9 bases unmatched. Germline CDR1 MNHEY, CDR2 SMNVEV (reference sequence). This CDR3 spans 16 amino acids. The CDR3 region is CASSLGSGVSEETQYF. In DNA, the CDR3 is TGTGCCAGCAGTTTGGGTAGCGGGGTTTCCGAAGAGACCCAGTACTTC.

The chain couples TRBV28 to TRBJ1-5, with a possible D match to TRBD1 (6 bases). The CDR3 has 21 amino acids. From germline, CDR1 is MDHEN and CDR2 SYDVKM. V was clipped by 5 bases and J by 0 bases, with 29 bases between them. The CDR3 is CASSTTPHLPHRAYSNQPQHF. The CDR3 coding sequence is TGTGCCAGCAGTACCACCCCCCACCTCCCTCACAGGGCTTATAGCAATCAGCCCCAGCATTTT.

As DNA, the CDR3 is TGTGCCAGCAGCCTCTCCGGGAGGACTAGCGGATACTCTGGGGCCAACGTCCTGACTTTC. It yields the protein CASSLSGRTSGYSGANVLTF. The V and J genes are TRBV27 and TRBJ2-6; TRBD2 matches at 10 bases. Germline lookup yields CDR1 MNHEY and CDR2 SMNVEV (reference sequence). J gave up 0 bases and V 6 bases, and 14 bases lay outside the gene matches. The CDR3 loop spans 20 amino acids.

This chain joins TRBV5-5 and TRBJ1-5; D ambiguous. Trimming stripped 0 bases from V and 6 bases from J, with 10 bases between. Germline loops: CDR1 SGHKS, CDR2 YYEKEE (reference sequence). This CDR3 contains 14 residues. CDR3 sequence reads: CASSLGARGQPQHF. The CDR3 nucleotides are TGTGCCAGCAGCTTGGGTGCGCGAGGTCAGCCCCAGCATTTT.

This chain connects TRBV10-2 to TRBJ2-2; 9 positions match TRBD2. This CDR3 spans 16 amino acids. J lost 0 bases, V lost 6 bases, and 5 bases had no gene match. From germline, CDR1 is WSHSY and CDR2 SAAADI. CDR3 nucleotide sequence: TGCGCCAGCAGCGTTAGCGGGGGAACGAACACCGGGGAGCTGTTTTTT. Residues: CASSVSGGTNTGELFF.

V and J are TRBV10-2 and TRBJ2-5; 12 bases match TRBD1. CDR3 length: 16 amino acids. Germline V gene sequence: CDR1 WSHSY, CDR2 SAAADI. V was clipped by 6 bases and J by 5 bases; unmatched bases: 10. The CDR3 here is CASSAGTGGLAETQYF. The DNA of the CDR3 is TGCGCCAGCAGCGCAGGGACAGGGGGCCTGGCGGAGACCCAGTACTTC.

Turning to this clone: At one end, the junction sequence differs from germline, possibly due to a read error. The chain has TRBV4-1 and TRBJ2-7, with D maybe TRBD2 (5 bases). The germline CDR1 and CDR2 sequences are MGHRA and YSYEKL. The CDR3 is made up of 16 amino acids. The CDR3 DNA is TGCGCCAGCAGCCAAGAGGAGGTTCCGGGCTCCGACGAGCAGTACTTC. Translating it yields CASSQEEVPGSDEQYF.

The V and J genes are TRBV5-8 and TRBJ2-7; D ambiguous. CDR1 and CDR2 from the germline V gene are SGHTS and YDEGEE. The V end lost 0 bases, the J end lost 3 bases, and 4 bases lay between the germline ends. The CDR3 contains 12 residues. CDR3 sequence (DNA): TGTGCCAGCAGCTTGGACGGCTACGAGCAGTACTTC. This encodes CASSLDGYEQYF.

The rearrangement links TRBV5-5 to TRBJ1-2, with D possibly matching TRBD1 (6 bases). The V gene lost 5 bases and the J gene lost 7 bases, with 9 bases spanning the gap. The CDR3 contains 11 residues. CDR1 and CDR2 (germline): SGHKS, YYEKEE (reference sequence). The CDR3 DNA reads TGTGCCAGCAGGACAGGATTTGGCTACACCTTC. Amino acids: CASRTGFGYTF.

V usage is TRBV28 and J usage is TRBJ2-3; 9 bases are a match to TRBD2. This CDR3 is built from 17 residues. After removal of 2 bases from V and 2 bases from J, the junction contained 8 bases not matched to a gene. The germline V gene has CDR1 MDHEN and CDR2 SYDVKM. The chain's CDR3 is CASSLISGSEFTDTQYF. DNA of the CDR3: TGTGCCAGCAGTTTAATTAGCGGGAGCGAGTTCACAGATACGCAGTATTTT.

The V and J genes are TRBV5-1 and TRBJ2-7; 8 positions agree with TRBD1. The CDR3 covers 16 residues. The germline V gene has CDR1 SGHRS and CDR2 YFSETQ. V shed 2 bases and J 2 bases; nucleotides not matched to a gene: 9. CDR3 sequence reads: CASSLRGDRGAYEQYF. CDR3 bases: TGCGCCAGCAGCTTACGAGGCGACAGGGGAGCCTACGAGCAGTACTTC.

The table lists this clone with a count of one. This sequence joins TRBV7-6 and TRBJ2-7, with D possibly TRBD1 on 6 matching bases. This CDR3 region has 15 residues. The V and J ends lost 5 bases and 9 bases respectively, with 23 bases between them. Germline V gene data show CDR1 as SGHVS and CDR2 as FNYEAQ. CDR3: CASSDMDSPRSGQYF. The CDR3 coding sequence is TGTGCCAGCAGCGATATGGACAGTCCCAGAAGTGGGCAGTACTTC.

The J gene is TRBJ2-4, the V gene TRBV4-2; 9 bases fit TRBD2. Looked up from germline, CDR1 is LGHNA and CDR2 is YNFKEQ. This CDR3 has 18 amino acids. V shed 1 base and J 5 bases; nucleotides not matched to a gene: 12. The CDR3 loop is CASSQGGPGLAKENIQYF. The CDR3 bases are TGTGCCAGCAGCCAAGGGGGTCCAGGACTAGCGAAAGAAAACATTCAGTACTTC.

Details on this clone: Other nucleotide sequences in the sample specify the same CDR3. The chain links TRBV5-8 to TRBJ1-5; 12 bases fit TRBD1. J was trimmed by 16 bases and V by 1 base; bases with no gene match: 12. This CDR3 region has 15 residues. CDR1 SGHTS and CDR2 YDEGEE come from the germline V gene. CDR3 DNA sequence: TGTGCCAGCAGCTTGCCATCCGGGACAGGGGGCGCAGGACATTTT. Residues: CASSLPSGTGGAGHF.

This chain joins TRBV6-5 and TRBJ1-1; 9 bases align to TRBD1. After removal of 2 bases from V and 4 bases from J, the junction contained 8 bases not matched to a gene. The CDR3 length is 16 residues. CDR1 and CDR2 from the germline V gene are MNHEY and SVGAGI. The CDR3 region is CASSYITGGGGTEAFF. CDR3 nucleotide sequence: TGTGCCAGCAGTTACATCACAGGGGGCGGTGGCACTGAAGCTTTCTTT.

The chain is built from TRBV27 and TRBJ2-7; TRBD1 matches 11 bases. The CDR3 sequence is 15 residues long. Per the germline V gene, CDR1 is MNHEY and CDR2 is SMNVEV (reference sequence). Unmatched junction bases numbered 7, after V lost 6 bases and J lost 3 bases. The CDR3 spells CASSAGQGAVYEQYF. The CDR3 DNA reads as TGTGCCAGCAGCGCCGGACAGGGGGCTGTCTACGAGCAGTACTTC.

The CDR3 nucleotides read TGTGCCAGCACCATGACTAGCCCCACCTACAATGAGCAGTTCTTC. Amino acid sequence: CASTMTSPTYNEQFF. The V and J genes are TRBV2 and TRBJ2-1; 7 bases align to TRBD2. The junction had 8 bases not matched to a gene; V was cut back by 7 bases and J by 2 bases. Germline V gene lookup returns CDR1 SNHLY and CDR2 FYNNEI. The CDR3 is made up of 15 amino acids.